A single sample gave rise to the 17 T cell receptor beta chains below, sequenced in a study of molecular identifiers for immune sequencing clone quantification (dated by TCRdb to about 2018). The method was PCR. The listed sequencing device is NextSeq 500. The raw public reads went through TCRdb reprocessing: fastp at Q25, MiXCR clone calling, in-frame beta chains kept. Each CDR3 protein gets just one entry, which takes the most common genes and DNA from the rows behind it. Counted in this sample were a few hundred thousand distinct CDR3 sequences; roughly 24% of them appeared once. The top ten constitute 0.74% of the sample. Sequences were obtained from naive CD8+ T cells from blood, with Jurkat cell RNA spiked in. Taken with the paper, the label for cell subset or site translates to: FACS-sorted CD8+CD4-CCR7+CD45RA+ naive T cells. The receptors shown here come from a human donor in good health. Some libraries in this study had Jurkat cell RNA spiked in.

To note about this clonotype: This may come from a read error, since a much larger clone is one base off. Here the CDR3 DNA reads TGTGCCAGCAGCCGAGCCTTCGGGGGGCTAACAGATACGCAGTATTTT. This codes for CASSRAFGGLTDTQYF. The chain has TRBV7-9 and TRBJ2-3; D is perhaps TRBD2 (7 bases). V lost 5 bases to trimming and J lost 3 bases, with 18 bases between them. CDR3 length: 16 amino acids. In germline, CDR1 is SEHNR, CDR2 FQNEAQ (reference sequence).

The gene calls are TRBV7-9 and TRBJ1-5; TRBD1 is a possible D gene (5 bases). This CDR3 has 14 residues. The ends were cut back, 6 bases at V and 0 bases at J, with 9 bases in the middle. The germline gives CDR1 SEHNR, CDR2 FQNEAQ (reference sequence). The CDR3 sequence is CASSKGFSNQPQHF. The DNA for the CDR3 is TGTGCCAGCAGTAAGGGGTTTAGCAATCAGCCCCAGCATTTT.

With regard to this clonotype: A much larger clonotype is one base distant, so this may be a read error. This rearrangement joins TRBV29-1 to TRBJ2-3, with 10 bases aligning to TRBD2. CDR1 is SQVTM and CDR2 is ANQGSEA in the germline V gene. V was clipped by 0 bases and J by 4 bases; unmatched bases: 4. CDR3 length equals 15 residues. CDR3 nucleotides: TGCAGCGTTGAAGAAAGGGGGACTAGCGCAGATACGCAGTATTTT. Its protein is CSVEERGTSADTQYF.

This clonotype was counted at least ten times. V usage is TRBV7-9 and J usage is TRBJ2-7, with 15 nucleotides matching TRBD2. Germline CDR1 is SEHNR and CDR2 is FQNEAQ (reference sequence). V was clipped by 5 bases and J by 1 base; unmatched bases: 6. CDR3 length: 17 amino acids. The CDR3 coding sequence is TGTGCCAGCAGCCCCACGGGACTAGCGGGAGGTTCCTACGAGCAGTACTTC. This translates into CASSPTGLAGGSYEQYF.

Comments on this clonotype: A much larger clone differs from this one at a single base, so this may be a read error. The V and J genes are TRBV10-3 and TRBJ1-1, with 7 bases identical to TRBD1. The CDR3 spans 13 residues. V dropped 8 bases and J dropped 3; count of bases not matched to a gene: 6. Germline CDR1 is ENHRY and CDR2 is SYGVKD. The CDR3 loop reads CAIAGTEHTEAFF. Written as DNA, the CDR3 is TGTGCCATCGCCGGGACAGAGCACACTGAAGCTTTCTTT.

This clonotype has a handful of counts. The chain employs TRBV4-3 and TRBJ1-4, with D maybe TRBD1 (5 bases). Germline CDR1 LGHNA, CDR2 YSLEER. V was trimmed by 4 bases and J by 7 bases, leaving 13 bases between them. The CDR3 extends over 14 amino acids. The CDR3 DNA reads TGCGCCAGCAGCCTAGGGGAAGGAGGTGAAAAACTGTTTTTT. The encoded protein is CASSLGEGGEKLFF.

The sample holds many counts of this clonotype. The chain carries TRBV29-1 and TRBJ2-3; maybe TRBD2 (5 bases). The CDR3 length is 11 residues. Trimming cost V 3 bases and J 6 bases, with 7 bases left between them. Germline values: CDR1 SQVTM, CDR2 ANQGSEA. This CDR3 reads CSVDIADTQYF. The DNA for the CDR3 is TGCAGCGTTGATATAGCGGATACGCAGTATTTT.

This clonotype occurred a few times. This chain joins TRBV3-1 and TRBJ2-6; perhaps D is TRBD1 or TRBD2 (5 bases each). The CDR3 covers 17 residues. Germline V CDR1 and CDR2: LGHDT, YNNKEL (reference sequence). Trimming pared 3 bases from V and 2 bases from J, leaving 14 bases between. The CDR3 protein is CASSQWDGPAGANVLTF. The CDR3 DNA reads as TGTGCCAGCAGCCAGTGGGACGGGCCTGCTGGGGCCAACGTCCTGACTTTC.

Note on this clonotype: A much more abundant neighbour one base away suggests this may be a read error. CDR3 DNA: TGTGCCAGCAGCACAGGTCCGACCAACGAGCAGTACTTC. It is translated as CASSTGPTNEQYF. The chain carries TRBV7-9 and TRBJ2-7, with D possibly TRBD1 on 5 matching bases. The CDR3 runs 13 residues. Trimming cost V 5 bases and J 5 bases, with 13 bases left between them. Germline V gives CDR1 SEHNR, CDR2 FQNEAQ (reference sequence).

This clonotype was found many times. This chain uses TRBV29-1 with TRBJ2-1, with 8 bases identical to TRBD2. Trimming cost V 5 bases and J 6 bases; bases outside gene matches: 12. CDR1 and CDR2 (germline): SQVTM, ANQGSEA. The length of the CDR3 is 15 residues. The CDR3 reads CSVLLRLAQGNEQFF. The DNA for the CDR3 is TGCAGCGTTCTCCTGAGACTAGCGCAGGGCAATGAGCAGTTCTTC.

This clonotype was detected ten times or more. The rearrangement joins TRBV11-2 to TRBJ2-7; D ambiguous. The CDR3 extends over 12 amino acids. The V gene's germline CDR1 is SGHAT and CDR2 FQNNGV. V lost 5 bases and J lost 3, with 8 bases in between. The CDR3 loop reads CASSLANYEQYF. The DNA of the CDR3 is TGTGCCAGCAGCCTGGCCAACTACGAGCAGTACTTC. Using reference TRBV11-2 and TRBJ2-7 for the parts outside the CDR3, the full variable domain is EAGVAQSPRYKIIEKRQSVAFWCNPISGHATLYWYQQILGQGPKLLIQFQNNGVVDDSQLPKDRFSAERLKGVDSTLKIQPAKLEDSAVYLCASSLANYEQYFGPGTRLTVT.

This clonotype was observed many times. The rearrangement links TRBV2 to TRBJ2-3, with D unclear. Trimming removed 7 bases at V and 2 bases at J, with 10 bases between. Per germline, CDR1 SNHLY and CDR2 FYNNEI. CDR3 length: 13 amino acids. The CDR3 DNA sequence: TGTGCCAGCAATAACAGATACACAGATACGCAGTATTTT. Amino acid sequence: CASNNRYTDTQYF.

As to this clonotype: A much bigger clone sits one base away, suggesting this may be a read error. The chain is built from TRBV4-3 and TRBJ2-1; 8 bases match TRBD1. Germline loops: CDR1 LGHNA, CDR2 YSLEER. This CDR3 has 16 amino acids. In DNA, the CDR3 is TGCGCCAGCAGCCCATCGGAGACAGGGGTATACAATGAGCGGTTCTTC. Residues: CASSPSETGVYNERFF.

This clonotype was observed many times. This chain links TRBV7-9 with TRBJ2-2; D uncertain. Looked up from germline, CDR1 is SEHNR and CDR2 is FQNEAQ (reference sequence). The CDR3 consists of 14 residues. Trimming removed 2 bases at V and 1 base at J, with 5 bases between. The chain's CDR3 is CASSLLLNTGELFF. CDR3 DNA sequence: TGTGCCAGCAGCTTACTTCTGAACACCGGGGAGCTGTTTTTT.

This clonotype occurred many times. The V call is TRBV7-9, the J call TRBJ2-5, with 14 bases lining up with TRBD2. V lost 5 bases to trimming and J lost 5 bases; unmatched junction nucleotides: 13. The CDR3 contains 18 residues. From germline, CDR1 is SEHNR and CDR2 FQNEAQ (reference sequence). The chain's CDR3 is CASSPPTSGRAQDETQYF. CDR3 DNA: TGTGCCAGCAGCCCCCCGACTAGCGGGAGGGCCCAGGATGAGACCCAGTACTTC.

This chain connects TRBV28 to TRBJ2-3; D perhaps matches TRBD1 (6 bases). Germline lookup yields CDR1 MDHEN and CDR2 SYDVKM. The V end lost 8 bases, the J end lost 6 bases, and 15 bases lay between the germline ends. The CDR3 has 13 residues. CDR3 region: CASGWGRRDTQYF. CDR3 in DNA: TGTGCCAGCGGTTGGGGGCGCCGGGATACGCAGTATTTT.

This clonotype showed up just a few times. The V and J genes are TRBV11-2 and TRBJ2-7; D may match TRBD1 or TRBD2 (6 bases each). With 1 base removed from V and 3 bases from J, the gap between germline ends came to 13 bases. The CDR3 loop spans 15 amino acids. Germline lookup yields CDR1 SGHAT and CDR2 FQNNGV. CDR3 sequence reads: CASSLGPGASYEQYF. CDR3 coding DNA: TGTGCCAGCAGCTTAGGTCCGGGGGCGAGCTACGAGCAGTACTTC.